Presented here are 28 T cell receptor beta chains from one specimen sequenced in a study of Ad26.COV2.S vaccination and SARS-CoV-2 variants (dated by TCRdb to about 2021). The library was prepared using the immunoSEQ multiplex PCR assay. The table comes from immuneACCESS by way of TCRdb, which keeps in-frame sequences with V and J called. Part of the clones is missing from these tables; in studies checked, under half for an unresolved V gene and the rest for unknown reasons. The sample contains 400,000 to 450,000 clones, about nine tenths of them found a single time. The top ten clonotypes cover more than 1.5% of the sample. The label giving this sample's treatment or condition can be read as: around 19 received Ad26.COV2.S at low or high dose, single or two shots; 5 received placebo; per-sample allocation not given. Repertoires of vaccine and placebo recipients were sequenced from samples taken on day 63 after the first injection.

Sequenced material: peripheral blood, taken in a trial of Ad26.COV2.S vaccine versus placebo. These receptors were obtained from a person between 18 and 59 years old who received the Ad26.COV2.S COVID-19 vaccine or a placebo.

This clone was seen a handful of times. The chain combines TRBV16 with TRBJ1-1; D is possibly TRBD1 (5 bases). The CDR3 is 13 residues long. CDR1 KGHSY and CDR2 FQNENV come from the germline V gene. Deletions cut 2 bases from V and 1 base from J, with 5 bases between. The CDR3 protein is CASSQGQNTEAFF. The CDR3 region has the DNA TGTGCCAGCAGCCAAGGACAGAACACTGAAGCTTTCTTT. Filled out from reference TRBV16 and TRBJ1-1, the complete variable domain reads GEEVAQTPKHLVRGEGQKAKLYCAPIKGHSYVFWYQQVLKNEFKFLISFQNENVFDETGMPKERFSAKCLPNSPCSLEIQATKLEDSAVYFCASSQGQNTEAFFGQGTRLTVV.

V gene TRBV4-1 combines with J gene TRBJ1-2; tentative D call: TRBD1 (5 bases). Germline CDR1 MGHRA, CDR2 YSYEKL. V shed 0 bases and J shed 11 bases, with 7 bases lying between them. The CDR3 has 11 residues. For the CDR3, the DNA is TGCGCCAGCAGCCAAGATGGGGGGTACACCTTC. Translation gives CASSQDGGYTF.

This chain uses TRBV6-1 with TRBJ2-7, with 7 bases aligning to TRBD2. V lost 2 bases and J lost 4; bases outside the gene matches: 5. The CDR3 has 14 residues. Germline V CDR1 and CDR2: MNHNS, SASEGT. CDR3 sequence: CASSETLGGYEQYF. The CDR3 coding sequence is TGTGCCAGCAGTGAAACGTTGGGGGGGTACGAGCAGTACTTC.

This clone was seen more than once but under ten times. The rearrangement joins TRBV7-9 to TRBJ2-2, with D maybe TRBD2 (5 bases). Germline-derived CDR1 and CDR2 are SEHNR and FQNEAQ (reference sequence). V was cut by 4 bases and J by 1 base, with 13 bases left in between. This CDR3 spans 16 amino acids. As DNA, the CDR3 is TGTGCCAGCAGCTCCGGAGGCGACCTGAACACCGGGGAGCTGTTTTTT. It yields the protein CASSSGGDLNTGELFF.

The DNA for the CDR3 is TGTGCCAGCAGCTTAGGAACCCCGGGACAGGGCTTTCAGCCCCAGCATTTT. This codes for CASSLGTPGQGFQPQHF. J is TRBJ1-5 and V is TRBV7-8, with 9 bases aligning to TRBD1. CDR3 length: 17 amino acids. Germline V gene data show CDR1 as SGHVS and CDR2 as FQNEAQ. Trimming removed 1 base from V and 6 bases from J; junction bases left unmatched: 10.

CDR3 DNA sequence: TGTGCCAGCAGTTTATCCTCAGGGATCTTGAACACCGGGGAGCTGTTTTTT. It encodes CASSLSSGILNTGELFF. The chain employs TRBV27 and TRBJ2-2, with D perhaps TRBD1 (5 bases). Germline CDR1 reads MNHEY; CDR2 reads SMNVEV (reference sequence). Trimming took off 0 bases at V and 1 base at J, with 12 bases between the two ends. CDR3 length: 17 amino acids.

This chain connects TRBV4-3 to TRBJ2-2; TRBD1 matches at 7 bases. Germline CDR1 LGHNA, CDR2 YSLEER. J lost 5 bases, V lost 3 bases, and 3 bases had no gene match. This CDR3 contains 14 residues. The CDR3 bases are TGCGCCAGCAGCCAGAGGACAGGTACCGGGGAGCTGTTTTTT. Amino acids: CASSQRTGTGELFF.

The rearrangement links TRBV19 to TRBJ2-7; D is unclear. With 5 bases removed from V and 3 bases from J, the gap between germline ends came to 14 bases. The CDR3 has 14 amino acids. Germline CDR1 reads LNHDA; CDR2 reads SQIVND (reference sequence). This CDR3 is CASSYSQSGYEQYF. The CDR3 nucleotides are TGTGCCAGTAGTTACAGTCAATCGGGCTACGAGCAGTACTTC.

The V and J genes are TRBV4-3 and TRBJ2-1; possibly TRBD1 for D (6 bases). Germline V gene sequence: CDR1 LGHNA, CDR2 YSLEER. V dropped 3 bases and J dropped 8 bases, with 17 bases sitting between them. The CDR3 sequence is 15 residues long. Here the CDR3 DNA reads TGCGCCAGCAGCCAGCACAGGGTAACCTTAGATGAGCAGTTCTTC. Protein product: CASSQHRVTLDEQFF.

In DNA, the CDR3 is TGTGCCAGCAGTACGACGGTGAAGCACACTGAAGCTTTCTTT. This codes for CASSTTVKHTEAFF. V usage is TRBV28 and J usage is TRBJ1-1, with D hard to call. Germline V gives CDR1 MDHEN, CDR2 SYDVKM. V lost 5 bases and J lost 3, with 13 bases in between. This CDR3 comprises 14 residues.

The genes are TRBV4-3 and TRBJ1-4, with D tentatively TRBD1 (6 bases). V lost 0 bases and J lost 2, with 19 bases in between. The V gene's germline CDR1 is LGHNA and CDR2 YSLEER. The CDR3 has 19 amino acids. The CDR3 DNA reads TGCGCCAGCAGCCAAGATTTTTCCCTGCCGGGGGCTACTAATGAAAAACTGTTTTTT. Its translation is CASSQDFSLPGATNEKLFF.

This sequence joins TRBV7-8 and TRBJ2-7; tentatively, D is TRBD2 (5 bases). In germline, CDR1 is SGHVS, CDR2 FQNEAQ. V was clipped by 5 bases and J by 4 bases, with 9 bases between them. This CDR3 spans 12 amino acids. CDR3 nucleotide sequence: TGTGCCAGCAGCCAAGGACTGTACGAGCAGTACTTC. Its protein product is CASSQGLYEQYF.

J is TRBJ2-5 and V is TRBV6-2 or TRBV6-3, with a weak D call TRBD1 (7 bases). Germline CDR1 and CDR2: MNHEY and SVGEGT. Trimming pared 4 bases from V and 4 bases from J, leaving 16 bases between. The CDR3 has 15 residues. DNA for the CDR3: TGTGCCAGCAGTTGGGACTCGACAGGGCGAGAGACCCAGTACTTC. This sequence encodes CASSWDSTGRETQYF.

The V and J genes are TRBV10-3 and TRBJ2-7; weak D call: TRBD1 (6 bases). V was pared by 11 bases and J by 2 bases, with 19 bases between. Per the germline V gene, CDR1 is ENHRY and CDR2 is SYGVKD. The CDR3 is made up of 14 amino acids. In DNA form, the CDR3 reads TGTGCCTCGTCGAACCGGGACACCCCCTACGAGCAGTACTTC. It translates to CASSNRDTPYEQYF.

This chain joins TRBV7-2 and TRBJ2-5, with D maybe TRBD2 (5 bases). Germline CDR1 SGHTA, CDR2 FQGNSA. V was shortened by 5 bases and J by 0 bases, with 7 bases between the two germline ends. The CDR3 contains 13 residues. The CDR3 loop reads CASSIGNQETQYF. The CDR3 DNA reads as TGTGCCAGCAGCATCGGGAACCAAGAGACCCAGTACTTC.

The count of this clone is one. This sequence joins TRBV11-2 and TRBJ2-3; D gene uncertain. CDR3 length: 14 residues. V gave up 5 bases and J gave up 0 bases, with 9 bases separating them. CDR1 and CDR2 from the germline V gene are SGHAT and FQNNGV. The CDR3 protein is CASSPAHSTDTQYF. Here the CDR3 DNA reads TGTGCCAGCAGCCCAGCCCACAGCACAGATACGCAGTATTTT.

CDR3 protein: CSAQYSYEQYF. CDR3 coding DNA: TGCAGTGCTCAGTACTCCTACGAGCAGTACTTC. The chain uses TRBV20-1 and TRBJ2-7, with unresolved D. CDR3 length equals 11 residues. The V gene lost 5 bases and the J gene lost 0 bases, with 5 bases spanning the gap. Per the germline V gene, CDR1 is DFQATT and CDR2 is SNEGSKA (reference sequence).

The chain couples TRBV12-3 or TRBV12-4 to TRBJ2-7, with 7 bases fitting TRBD1. The junction had 4 bases not matched to a gene; V was cut back by 4 bases and J by 4 bases. There are 13 residues in the CDR3. CDR3 residues: CASSWDSRYEQYF. Here the CDR3 DNA reads TGTGCCAGCAGTTGGGACAGTAGATACGAGCAGTACTTC.

The genes are TRBV5-6 and TRBJ1-5; no clear D gene. The CDR3 runs 12 residues. Per the germline V gene, CDR1 is SGHDT and CDR2 is YYEEEE. Deletions cut 0 bases from V and 7 bases from J, with 5 bases between. DNA of the CDR3: TGTGCCAGCAGCTTGGCCAGGCAGCCCCAGCATTTT. As protein: CASSLARQPQHF. The whole variable domain, filled in from reference TRBV5-6 and TRBJ1-5, reads DAGVTQSPTHLIKTRGQQVTLRCSPKSGHDTVSWYQQALGQGPQFIFQYYEEEERQRGNFPDRFSGHQFPNYSSELNVNALLLGDSALYLCASSLARQPQHFGDGTRLSIL.

J is TRBJ2-2 and V is TRBV11-2; D remains ambiguous. There are 16 residues in the CDR3. Germline CDR1 SGHAT, CDR2 FQNNGV. The V end was cut by 5 bases, the J end by 0 bases, with 13 bases between. The CDR3 nucleotides are TGTGCCAGCAGCCCAAGTGACACCGCGAACACCGGGGAGCTGTTTTTT. The encoded protein is CASSPSDTANTGELFF.

The CDR3, as DNA: TGTGCCAGCAGTTTCGGGGGGCTGAGACCTTTCTTT. This gives the protein CASSFGGLRPFF. The J gene is TRBJ1-1, the V gene TRBV12-3 or TRBV12-4; tentatively, D is TRBD1 (6 bases). The CDR3 consists of 12 residues. Trimming pared 3 bases from V and 12 bases from J, leaving 14 bases between.

The CDR3 coding sequence is TGTGCCACCCTAAAGGGACTAGCGAACAATGAGCAGTTCTTC. Amino acids: CATLKGLANNEQFF. The chain couples TRBV2 to TRBJ2-1; 10 bases match TRBD2. CDR1 and CDR2 (germline): SNHLY, FYNNEI. CDR3 length equals 14 residues. V shed 10 bases, J shed 5 bases, and the junction held 8 bases outside the gene matches.

The J gene is TRBJ1-4, the V gene TRBV3-1 (or the pseudogene TRBV3-2), with D perhaps matching TRBD1 (5 bases). Germline-derived CDR1 and CDR2 are LGHDT and YNNKEL (reference sequence). CDR3 length: 14 residues. The V gene lost 2 bases and the J gene lost 4 bases, with 8 bases spanning the gap. The CDR3 coding sequence is TGTGCCAGCAGCCAACAGGGAATTAATGAAAAACTGTTTTTT. Its protein product is CASSQQGINEKLFF.

The rearrangement links TRBV6-1 to TRBJ1-4, with TRBD1 matching over 9 bases. CDR1 and CDR2 from the germline V gene are MNHNS and SASEGT. The CDR3 covers 16 residues. J was trimmed by 8 bases and V by 2 bases; bases with no gene match: 9. The CDR3 loop reads CASSERVGQGLEKLFF. CDR3 DNA: TGTGCCAGCAGTGAAAGGGTGGGACAGGGTTTGGAAAAACTGTTTTTT.

V usage is TRBV28 and J usage is TRBJ1-2, with D tentatively TRBD1 (6 bases). This CDR3 comprises 15 residues. V was trimmed by 5 bases and J by 4 bases, leaving 17 bases between them. Germline assignment: CDR1 MDHEN and CDR2 SYDVKM. In DNA form, the CDR3 reads TGTGCCAGCAGTACCCAAGGGGGTGGCAGCTATGGCTACACCTTC. It encodes CASSTQGGGSYGYTF.

This clone has only a few counts. The rearrangement uses TRBV4-1 and TRBJ1-4; D is perhaps TRBD1 (6 bases). Between the trimmed V and J ends, which lost 1 base and 8 bases, there was a span of 17 bases. There are 16 residues in the CDR3. Per germline, CDR1 MGHRA and CDR2 YSYEKL. The CDR3 region is CASSQVGRGQGEKLFF. CDR3 in DNA: TGCGCCAGCAGCCAAGTAGGCCGGGGGCAAGGGGAAAAACTGTTTTTT.

The chain links TRBV6-6 to TRBJ2-7, with 10 bases aligning to TRBD2. This CDR3 is 15 amino acids long. In germline, CDR1 is MNHNY, CDR2 SVGAGI (reference sequence). V dropped 6 bases and J dropped 3; count of bases not matched to a gene: 8. The CDR3 DNA reads TGTGCCAGCAGAAACCTAGCGGGGGAATTCTACGAGCAGTACTTC. Amino acids: CASRNLAGEFYEQYF.

Points on this clone: The same CDR3 also results from other DNA sequences found in this sample. The rearrangement uses TRBV28 and TRBJ1-2; D is unclear. The CDR3 loop spans 11 amino acids. Germline-derived CDR1 and CDR2 are MDHEN and SYDVKM. V gave up 6 bases and J gave up 5 bases, with 7 bases separating them. The CDR3 nucleotides read TGTGCCAGCAGCTCAGCATATGGCTACACCTTC. It translates to CASSSAYGYTF.